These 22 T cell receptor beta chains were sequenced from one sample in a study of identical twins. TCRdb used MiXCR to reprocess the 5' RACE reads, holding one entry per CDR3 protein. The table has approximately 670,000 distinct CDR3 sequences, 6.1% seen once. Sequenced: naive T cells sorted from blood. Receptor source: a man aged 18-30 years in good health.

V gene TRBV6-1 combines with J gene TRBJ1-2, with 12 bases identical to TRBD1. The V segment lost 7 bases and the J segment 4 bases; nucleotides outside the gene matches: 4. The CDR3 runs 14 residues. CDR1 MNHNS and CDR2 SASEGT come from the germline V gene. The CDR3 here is CASKPGQGAYGYTF. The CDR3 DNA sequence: TGTGCCAGCAAGCCGGGACAGGGGGCCTATGGCTACACCTTC.

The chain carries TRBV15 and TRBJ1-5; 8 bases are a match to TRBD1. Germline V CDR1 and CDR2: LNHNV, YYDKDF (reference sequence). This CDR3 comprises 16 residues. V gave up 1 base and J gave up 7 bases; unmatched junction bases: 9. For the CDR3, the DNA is TGTGCCACCAGCAGAGGGATTCAGGGGGCAAAACAGCCCCAGCATTTT. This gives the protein CATSRGIQGAKQPQHF.

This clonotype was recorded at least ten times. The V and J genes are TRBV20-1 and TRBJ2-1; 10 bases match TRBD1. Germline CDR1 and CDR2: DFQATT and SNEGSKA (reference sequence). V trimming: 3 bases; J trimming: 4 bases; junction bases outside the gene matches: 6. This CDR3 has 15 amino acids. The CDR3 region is CSARGTGVPYNEQFF. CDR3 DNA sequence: TGCAGTGCTAGGGGGACAGGGGTCCCTTACAATGAGCAGTTCTTC.

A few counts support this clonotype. The CDR3 coding sequence is TGTGCCAGCAGTGGACTAGCGGGAGTACCGCCCTACGAGCAGTACTTC. Residues: CASSGLAGVPPYEQYF. V is TRBV25-1 and J is TRBJ2-7; 12 nucleotides agree with TRBD2. Germline CDR1 MGHDK, CDR2 SYGVNS. V lost 4 bases, J lost 2 bases, and 6 bases stayed unmatched. This CDR3 spans 16 amino acids.

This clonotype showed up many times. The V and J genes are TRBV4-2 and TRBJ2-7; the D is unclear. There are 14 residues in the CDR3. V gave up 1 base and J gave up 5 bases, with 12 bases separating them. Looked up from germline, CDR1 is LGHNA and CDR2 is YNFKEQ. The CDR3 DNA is TGTGCCAGCAGCCAAGGTCCCGGGTTCCACGAGCAGTACTTC. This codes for CASSQGPGFHEQYF.

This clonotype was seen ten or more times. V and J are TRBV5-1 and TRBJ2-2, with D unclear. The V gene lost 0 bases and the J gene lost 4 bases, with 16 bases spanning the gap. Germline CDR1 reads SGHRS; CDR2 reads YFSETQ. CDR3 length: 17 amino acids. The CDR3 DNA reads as TGCGCCAGCAGCTTGGTAGCCGCAAGCGACGGCACCGGGGAGCTGTTTTTT. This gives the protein CASSLVAASDGTGELFF. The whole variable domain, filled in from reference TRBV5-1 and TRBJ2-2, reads KAGVTQTPRYLIKTRGQQVTLSCSPISGHRSVSWYQQTPGQGLQFLFEYFSETQRNKGNFPGRFSGRQFSNSRSEMNVSTLELGDSALYLCASSLVAASDGTGELFFGEGSRLTVL.

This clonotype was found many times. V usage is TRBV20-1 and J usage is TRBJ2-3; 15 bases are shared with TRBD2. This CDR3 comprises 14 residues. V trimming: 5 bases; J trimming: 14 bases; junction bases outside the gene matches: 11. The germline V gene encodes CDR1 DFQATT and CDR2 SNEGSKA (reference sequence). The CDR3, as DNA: TGCAGTGCTCCCCCGGGACTAGCGGGAGGAAGGCCGTATTTT. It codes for CSAPPGLAGGRPYF.

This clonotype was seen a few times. The CDR3 DNA is TGTGCCACCAGCAGAGTAGGGACCAAGGCTTACGAGCAGTTCTTC. Protein sequence: CATSRVGTKAYEQFF. V and J are TRBV15 and TRBJ2-1; D may be TRBD1 or TRBD2 (5 bases each). V lost 1 base and J 10 bases, leaving 17 bases between the germline ends. The CDR3 totals 15 residues. CDR1 and CDR2 from the germline V gene are LNHNV and YYDKDF (reference sequence).

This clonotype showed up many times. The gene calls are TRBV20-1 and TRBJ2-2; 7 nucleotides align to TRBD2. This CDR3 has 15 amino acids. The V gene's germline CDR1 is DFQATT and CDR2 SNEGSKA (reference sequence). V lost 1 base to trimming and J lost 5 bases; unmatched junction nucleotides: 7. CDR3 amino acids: CSARGGRALTGELFF. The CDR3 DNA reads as TGCAGTGCTAGAGGAGGGAGGGCACTAACCGGGGAGCTGTTTTTT.

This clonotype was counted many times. The CDR3 DNA sequence: TGTGCCAGCAGCAAACAAGGGAATGAGCAGTTCTTC. It encodes CASSKQGNEQFF. This rearrangement joins TRBV7-9 to TRBJ2-1; D not resolved. Germline assignment: CDR1 SEHNR and CDR2 FQNEAQ (reference sequence). Between the trimmed V and J ends, which lost 5 bases and 7 bases, there was a span of 9 bases. The CDR3 length is 12 residues.

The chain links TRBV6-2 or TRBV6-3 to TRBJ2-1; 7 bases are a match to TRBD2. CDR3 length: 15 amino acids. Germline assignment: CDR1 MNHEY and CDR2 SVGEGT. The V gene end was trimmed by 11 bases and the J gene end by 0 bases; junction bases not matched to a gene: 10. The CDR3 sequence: CAVRSGGSSYNEQFF. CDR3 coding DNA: TGTGCCGTCCGCTCTGGCGGGAGCTCCTACAATGAGCAGTTCTTC.

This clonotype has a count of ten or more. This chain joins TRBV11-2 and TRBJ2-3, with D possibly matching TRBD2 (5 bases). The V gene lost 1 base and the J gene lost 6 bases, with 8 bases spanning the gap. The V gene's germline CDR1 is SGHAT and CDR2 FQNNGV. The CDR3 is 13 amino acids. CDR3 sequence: CASSLGGWDTQYF. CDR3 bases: TGTGCCAGCAGCTTAGGAGGGTGGGATACGCAGTATTTT.

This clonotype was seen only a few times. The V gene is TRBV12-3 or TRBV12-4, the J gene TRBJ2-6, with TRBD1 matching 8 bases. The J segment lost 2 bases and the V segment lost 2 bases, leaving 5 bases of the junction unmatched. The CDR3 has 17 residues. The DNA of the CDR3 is TGTGCCAGCAGTTTACGGACAGGGTTACCTGGGGCCAACGTCCTGACTTTC. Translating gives CASSLRTGLPGANVLTF.

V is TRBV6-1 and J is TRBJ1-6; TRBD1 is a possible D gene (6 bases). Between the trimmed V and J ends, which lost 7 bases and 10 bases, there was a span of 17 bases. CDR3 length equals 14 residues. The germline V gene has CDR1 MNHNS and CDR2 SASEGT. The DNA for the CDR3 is TGTGCCAGCACTCCACAGGGCTGGGCCTCACCCCTCCACTTT. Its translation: CASTPQGWASPLHF.

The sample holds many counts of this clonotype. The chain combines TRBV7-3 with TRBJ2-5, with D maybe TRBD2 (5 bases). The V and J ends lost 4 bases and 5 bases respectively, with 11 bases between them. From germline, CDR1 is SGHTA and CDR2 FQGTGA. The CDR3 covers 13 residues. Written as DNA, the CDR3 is TGTGCCAGCAGCTCGGGATATGCGGAGACCCAGTACTTC. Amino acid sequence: CASSSGYAETQYF.

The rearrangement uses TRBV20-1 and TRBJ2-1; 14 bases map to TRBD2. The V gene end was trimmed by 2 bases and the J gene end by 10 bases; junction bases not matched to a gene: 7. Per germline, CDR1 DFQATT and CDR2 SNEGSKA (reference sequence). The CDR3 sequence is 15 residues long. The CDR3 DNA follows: TGCAGTGCTAGAAGTGGGACTAGCGGGAGTCGGGAGCAGTTCTTC. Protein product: CSARSGTSGSREQFF.

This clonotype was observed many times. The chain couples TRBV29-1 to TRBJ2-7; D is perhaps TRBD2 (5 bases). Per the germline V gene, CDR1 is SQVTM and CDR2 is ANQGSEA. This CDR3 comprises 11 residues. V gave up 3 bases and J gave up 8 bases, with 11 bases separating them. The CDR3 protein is CSVDIKTKQYF. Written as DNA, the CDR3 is TGCAGCGTTGATATTAAGACTAAGCAGTACTTC.

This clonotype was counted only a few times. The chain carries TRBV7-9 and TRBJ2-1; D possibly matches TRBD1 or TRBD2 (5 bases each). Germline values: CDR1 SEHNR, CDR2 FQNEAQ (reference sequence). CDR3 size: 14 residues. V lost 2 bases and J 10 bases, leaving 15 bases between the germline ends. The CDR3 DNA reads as TGTGCCAGCAGCTTACGTGGGGGAGTTAGGGAGCAGTTCTTC. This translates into CASSLRGGVREQFF.

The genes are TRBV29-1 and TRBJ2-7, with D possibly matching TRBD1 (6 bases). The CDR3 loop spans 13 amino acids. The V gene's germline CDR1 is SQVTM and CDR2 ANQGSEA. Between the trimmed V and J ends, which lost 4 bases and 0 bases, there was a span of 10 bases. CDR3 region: CSVVRDTSYEQYF. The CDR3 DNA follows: TGCAGCGTTGTTAGGGACACCTCCTACGAGCAGTACTTC.

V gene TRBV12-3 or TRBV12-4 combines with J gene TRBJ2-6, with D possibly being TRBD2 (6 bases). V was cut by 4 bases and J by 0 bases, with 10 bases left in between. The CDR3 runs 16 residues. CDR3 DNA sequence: TGTGCCAGCAGTTGGGGGGATGGCTCTGGGGCCAACGTCCTGACTTTC. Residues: CASSWGDGSGANVLTF.

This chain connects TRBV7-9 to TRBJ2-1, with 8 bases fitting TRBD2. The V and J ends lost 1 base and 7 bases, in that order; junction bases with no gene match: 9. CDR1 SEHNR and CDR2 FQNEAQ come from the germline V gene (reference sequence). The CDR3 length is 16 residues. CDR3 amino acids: CASSLGSGGPRNEQFF. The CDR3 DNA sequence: TGTGCCAGCAGCTTAGGGTCGGGAGGGCCAAGGAATGAGCAGTTCTTC. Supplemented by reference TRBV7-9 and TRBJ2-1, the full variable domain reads DTGVSQNPRHKITKRGQNVTFRCDPISEHNRLYWYRQTLGQGPEFLTYFQNEAQLEKSRLLSDRFSAERPKGSFSTLEIQRTEQGDSAMYLCASSLGSGGPRNEQFFGPGTRLTVL.

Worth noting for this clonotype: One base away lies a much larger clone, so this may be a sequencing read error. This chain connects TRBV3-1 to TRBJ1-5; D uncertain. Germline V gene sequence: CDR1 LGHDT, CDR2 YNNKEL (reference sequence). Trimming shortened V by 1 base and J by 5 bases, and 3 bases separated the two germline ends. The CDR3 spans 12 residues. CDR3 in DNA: TGTGCCAGCAGCCAAGGGTATCAGCCCCAGCATTTT. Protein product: CASSQGYQPQHF.